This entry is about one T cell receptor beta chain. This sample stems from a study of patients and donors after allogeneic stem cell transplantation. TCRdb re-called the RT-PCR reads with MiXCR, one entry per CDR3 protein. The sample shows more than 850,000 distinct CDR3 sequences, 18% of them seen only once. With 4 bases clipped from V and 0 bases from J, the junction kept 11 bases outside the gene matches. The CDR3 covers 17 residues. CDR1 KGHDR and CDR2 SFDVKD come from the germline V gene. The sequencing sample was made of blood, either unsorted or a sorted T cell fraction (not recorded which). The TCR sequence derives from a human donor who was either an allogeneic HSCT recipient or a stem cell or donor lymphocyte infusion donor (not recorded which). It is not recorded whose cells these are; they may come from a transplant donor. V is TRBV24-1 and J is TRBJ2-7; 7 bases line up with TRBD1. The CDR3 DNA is TGTGCCACCAGTGACAGCTCCCACAGGGGTGGCTCCTACGAGCAGTACTTC. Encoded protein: CATSDSSHRGGSYEQYF.